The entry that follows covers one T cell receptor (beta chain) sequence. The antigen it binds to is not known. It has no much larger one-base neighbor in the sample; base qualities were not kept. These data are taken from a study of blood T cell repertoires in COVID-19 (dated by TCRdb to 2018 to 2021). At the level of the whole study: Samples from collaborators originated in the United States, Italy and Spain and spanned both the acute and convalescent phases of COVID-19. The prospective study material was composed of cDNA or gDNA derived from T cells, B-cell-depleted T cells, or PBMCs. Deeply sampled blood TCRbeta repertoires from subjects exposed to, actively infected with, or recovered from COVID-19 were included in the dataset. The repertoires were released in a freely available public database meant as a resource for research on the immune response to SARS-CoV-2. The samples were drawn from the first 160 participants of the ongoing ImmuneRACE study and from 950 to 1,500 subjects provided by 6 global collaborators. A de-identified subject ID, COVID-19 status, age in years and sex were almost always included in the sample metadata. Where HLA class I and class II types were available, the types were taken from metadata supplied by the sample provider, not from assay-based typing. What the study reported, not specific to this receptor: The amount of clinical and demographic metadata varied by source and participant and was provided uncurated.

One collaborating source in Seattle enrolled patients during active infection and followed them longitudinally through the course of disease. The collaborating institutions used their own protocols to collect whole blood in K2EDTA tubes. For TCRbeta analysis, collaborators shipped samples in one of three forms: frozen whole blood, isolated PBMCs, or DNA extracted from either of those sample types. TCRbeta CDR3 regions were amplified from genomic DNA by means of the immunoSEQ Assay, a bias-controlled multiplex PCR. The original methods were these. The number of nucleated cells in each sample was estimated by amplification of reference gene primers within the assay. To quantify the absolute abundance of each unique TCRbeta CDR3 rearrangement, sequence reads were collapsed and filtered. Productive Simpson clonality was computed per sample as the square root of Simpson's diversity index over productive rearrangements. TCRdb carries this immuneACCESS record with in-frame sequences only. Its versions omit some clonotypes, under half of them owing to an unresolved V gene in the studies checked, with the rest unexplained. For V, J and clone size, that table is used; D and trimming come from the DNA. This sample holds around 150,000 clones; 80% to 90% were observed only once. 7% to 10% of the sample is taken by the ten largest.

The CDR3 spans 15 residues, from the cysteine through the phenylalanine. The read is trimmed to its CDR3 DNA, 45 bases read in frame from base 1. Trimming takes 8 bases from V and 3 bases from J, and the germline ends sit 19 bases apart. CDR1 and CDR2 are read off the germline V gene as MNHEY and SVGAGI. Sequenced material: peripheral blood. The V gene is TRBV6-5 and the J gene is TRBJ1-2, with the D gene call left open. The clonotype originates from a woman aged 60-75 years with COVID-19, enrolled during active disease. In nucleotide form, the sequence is TGTGCCAGCCGAGTCCACAGACAATTTGACTATGGCTACACCTTC. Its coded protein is CASRVHRQFDYGYTF.